This is a list of T cell receptor beta chains from one sample in a study of cytomegalovirus exposure and HLA in healthy donors. TCRdb's table, derived via immunoSEQ multiplex PCR, lists solely in-frame clones and lacks some. Of roughly 190,000 clones in the sample, about three quarters were seen once. The material sequenced was PBMCs. The receptors stem from a middle-aged woman in good health and CMV-seronegative. The CDR3 runs from the conserved cysteine through the conserved F or W. A D gene is named only where the DNA matches it firmly. Clone size, where shown, is once, few, many, or a class for clones that have expanded.

d_gene: NA
v_gene: TRBV27
j_gene: TRBJ2-1
abundance: NA
CDR3aa: CASSLSPSSDFEQFF
CDR3nt: TGTGCCAGCAGTTTAAGCCCCTCTAGCGACTTCGAGCAGTTCTTC

d_gene: TRBD2
v_gene: TRBV5-4
j_gene: TRBJ2-1
abundance: few
CDR3aa: CASSSGTSGAREQFF
CDR3nt: TGTGCCAGCAGTTCCGGGACTAGCGGAGCGCGTGAGCAGTTCTTC

d_gene: TRBD1
v_gene: TRBV5-1
j_gene: TRBJ2-7
abundance: NA
CDR3aa: CASSRRTGGYEQYF
CDR3nt: TGCGCCAGCAGCCGGAGGACAGGGGGCTACGAGCAGTACTTC

d_gene: NA
v_gene: TRBV9
j_gene: TRBJ2-1
abundance: NA
CDR3aa: CASSVAGERGNEQFF
CDR3nt: TGTGCCAGCAGCGTAGCGGGAGAGAGGGGCAATGAGCAGTTCTTC

d_gene: NA
v_gene: TRBV6-5
j_gene: TRBJ1-1
abundance: NA
CDR3aa: CASSYLTRIGTEAFF
CDR3nt: TGTGCCAGCAGTTATCTGACAAGGATCGGCACTGAAGCTTTCTTT

d_gene: TRBD1
v_gene: TRBV28
j_gene: TRBJ1-2
abundance: NA
CDR3aa: CASSLSDRYGYTF
CDR3nt: TGTGCCAGCAGTTTATCGGACAGGTATGGCTACACCTTC

d_gene: NA
v_gene: TRBV7-9
j_gene: TRBJ1-4
abundance: NA
CDR3aa: CSSSLGQIFYEKLFF
CDR3nt: TGTTCCAGCAGCCTCGGACAGATATTTTATGAAAAACTGTTTTTT

d_gene: NA
v_gene: TRBV5-1
j_gene: TRBJ2-6
abundance: NA
CDR3aa: CASSQDGGAGANVLTF
CDR3nt: TGCGCCAGCAGCCAGGACGGGGGAGCTGGGGCCAACGTCCTGACTTTC

d_gene: NA
v_gene: TRBV15
j_gene: TRBJ2-3
abundance: NA
CDR3aa: CATGRGGVTDTQYF
CDR3nt: TGTGCCACCGGTAGGGGGGGGGTCACAGATACGCAGTATTTT

d_gene: TRBD2
v_gene: TRBV19
j_gene: TRBJ2-1
abundance: NA
CDR3aa: CASSDSGTSYNEQFF
CDR3nt: TGTGCCAGTAGTGATTCCGGGACTAGCTACAATGAGCAGTTCTTC

d_gene: NA
v_gene: TRBV13
j_gene: TRBJ2-5
abundance: NA
CDR3aa: CASSPESLGGKYQETQYF
CDR3nt: TGTGCCAGCAGCCCCGAGTCACTGGGGGGTAAATACCAAGAGACCCAGTACTTC

d_gene: TRBD2
v_gene: TRBV5-6
j_gene: TRBJ2-3
abundance: once
CDR3aa: CASSSTSGSPSTDTQYF
CDR3nt: TGTGCCAGCAGCTCAACTAGCGGGAGCCCTAGCACAGATACGCAGTATTTT

d_gene: TRBD1
v_gene: TRBV11-2
j_gene: TRBJ2-1
abundance: NA
CDR3aa: CASSQGVGSYNEQFF
CDR3nt: TGTGCCAGCAGCCAGGGGGTGGGGTCCTACAATGAGCAGTTCTTC

d_gene: NA
v_gene: TRBV6-6
j_gene: TRBJ2-3
abundance: NA
CDR3aa: CASISPTDTQYF
CDR3nt: TGTGCCAGCATCTCCCCCACAGATACGCAGTATTTT

d_gene: TRBD2
v_gene: TRBV7-2
j_gene: TRBJ2-7
abundance: NA
CDR3aa: CASSLDVLAATYEQYF
CDR3nt: TGTGCCAGCAGCTTAGACGTACTAGCGGCTACCTACGAGCAGTACTTC

d_gene: NA
v_gene: TRBV18
j_gene: TRBJ1-2
abundance: NA
CDR3aa: CASSLAAGNGANYGYTF
CDR3nt: TGTGCCAGCTCACTAGCGGCGGGCAATGGAGCTAACTATGGCTACACCTTC

d_gene: NA
v_gene: TRBV10-3
j_gene: TRBJ1-2
abundance: NA
CDR3aa: CAISGNRTGYGYTF
CDR3nt: TGTGCCATCAGCGGGAACCGGACGGGTTATGGCTACACCTTC

d_gene: NA
v_gene: TRBV19
j_gene: TRBJ1-2
abundance: NA
CDR3aa: CASNYQVGGYTF
CDR3nt: TGTGCCAGTAACTATCAAGTCGGCGGCTACACCTTC

d_gene: NA
v_gene: TRBV5-4
j_gene: TRBJ2-3
abundance: NA
CDR3aa: CASSHTMGGRGTDTQYF
CDR3nt: TGTGCCAGCAGCCACACCATGGGGGGACGCGGCACAGATACGCAGTATTTT

d_gene: NA
v_gene: TRBV18
j_gene: TRBJ1-2
abundance: once
CDR3aa: CASSPPSANYGYTF
CDR3nt: TGTGCCAGCTCACCACCGTCCGCTAACTATGGCTACACCTTC

d_gene: NA
v_gene: TRBV19
j_gene: TRBJ1-4
abundance: NA
CDR3aa: CASSGQGYEKLFF
CDR3nt: TGTGCCAGTAGTGGCCAGGGCTATGAAAAACTGTTTTTT

d_gene: NA
v_gene: TRBV9
j_gene: TRBJ2-4
abundance: once
CDR3aa: CASSPDLGGIQYF
CDR3nt: TGTGCCAGCAGCCCGGATCTTGGCGGCATTCAGTACTTC

d_gene: TRBD2
v_gene: TRBV5-4
j_gene: TRBJ2-3
abundance: NA
CDR3aa: CASSPGGSGGDTQYF
CDR3nt: TGTGCCAGCAGTCCGGGGGGGTCCGGCGGGGATACGCAGTATTTT

d_gene: TRBD2
v_gene: TRBV4-1
j_gene: TRBJ2-1
abundance: NA
CDR3aa: CASSQVGGRAYNEQFF
CDR3nt: TGCGCCAGCAGCCAAGTTGGTGGGAGGGCTTACAATGAGCAGTTCTTC

d_gene: NA
v_gene: TRBV19
j_gene: TRBJ2-3
abundance: NA
CDR3aa: CASSIVYPSSTDTQYF
CDR3nt: TGTGCCAGTAGTATCGTTTATCCCTCTAGCACAGATACGCAGTATTTT

d_gene: TRBD2
v_gene: TRBV7-7
j_gene: TRBJ2-1
abundance: NA
CDR3aa: CASSFGHSGRANNEQFF
CDR3nt: TGTGCCAGCAGCTTTGGCCATAGCGGGAGGGCAAACAATGAGCAGTTCTTC

d_gene: TRBD1
v_gene: TRBV5-6
j_gene: TRBJ2-1
abundance: NA
CDR3aa: CASSPMGQPSYNEQFF
CDR3nt: TGTGCCAGCAGCCCAATGGGACAGCCCTCCTACAATGAGCAGTTCTTC

d_gene: NA
v_gene: TRBV5-8
j_gene: TRBJ2-5
abundance: NA
CDR3aa: CASSLLQVRSYQETQYF
CDR3nt: TGTGCCAGCAGCTTGCTCCAGGTTCGGTCCTACCAAGAGACCCAGTACTTC

d_gene: NA
v_gene: TRBV2
j_gene: TRBJ2-1
abundance: once
CDR3aa: CASSSEPSSYNEQFF
CDR3nt: TGTGCCAGCAGTTCTGAGCCGAGCTCCTACAATGAGCAGTTCTTC

d_gene: NA
v_gene: TRBV5-1
j_gene: TRBJ1-1
abundance: NA
CDR3aa: CASSPEGGGGNTEAFF
CDR3nt: TGCGCCAGCAGCCCGGAAGGTGGGGGGGGCAACACTGAAGCTTTCTTT

d_gene: NA
v_gene: TRBV6-5
j_gene: TRBJ1-5
abundance: few
CDR3aa: CASSTGSQPQHF
CDR3nt: TGTGCCAGCTCCACGGGGTCTCAGCCCCAGCATTTT

d_gene: TRBD1
v_gene: TRBV25-1
j_gene: TRBJ1-5
abundance: NA
CDR3aa: CASSPGQGARNQPQHF
CDR3nt: TGTGCCAGCAGCCCGGGACAGGGGGCGCGGAATCAGCCCCAGCATTTT